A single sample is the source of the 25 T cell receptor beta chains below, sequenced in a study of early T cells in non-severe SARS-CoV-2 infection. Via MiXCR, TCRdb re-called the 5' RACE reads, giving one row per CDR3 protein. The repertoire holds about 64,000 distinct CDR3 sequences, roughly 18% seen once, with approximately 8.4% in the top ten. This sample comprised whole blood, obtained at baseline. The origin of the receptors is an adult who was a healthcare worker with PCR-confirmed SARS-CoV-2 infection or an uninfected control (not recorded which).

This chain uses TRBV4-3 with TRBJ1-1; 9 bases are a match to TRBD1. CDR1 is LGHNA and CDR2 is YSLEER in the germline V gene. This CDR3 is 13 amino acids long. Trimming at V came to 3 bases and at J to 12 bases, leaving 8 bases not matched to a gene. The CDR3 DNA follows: TGCGCCAGCAGCCAGACTCGCGGGACAGGGTCTTTCTTT. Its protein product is CASSQTRGTGSFF.

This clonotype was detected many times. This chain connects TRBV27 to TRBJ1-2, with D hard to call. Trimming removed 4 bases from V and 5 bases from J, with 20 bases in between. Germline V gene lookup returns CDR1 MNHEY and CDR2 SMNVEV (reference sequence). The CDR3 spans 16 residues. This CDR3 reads CASSSTSRAGDYGYTF. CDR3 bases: TGTGCCAGCAGTTCCACCAGTCGAGCAGGCGATTATGGCTACACCTTC.

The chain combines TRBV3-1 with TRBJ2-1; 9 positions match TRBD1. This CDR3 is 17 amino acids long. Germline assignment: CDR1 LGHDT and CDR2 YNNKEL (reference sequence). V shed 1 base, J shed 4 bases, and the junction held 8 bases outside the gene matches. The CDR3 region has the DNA TGTGCCAGCAGCCAAGTGAGTACGGACAGGGGTTACAATGAGCAGTTCTTC. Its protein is CASSQVSTDRGYNEQFF.

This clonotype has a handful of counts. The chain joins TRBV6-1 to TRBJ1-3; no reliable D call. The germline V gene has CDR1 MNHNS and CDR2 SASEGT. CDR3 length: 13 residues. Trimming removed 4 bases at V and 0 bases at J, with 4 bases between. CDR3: CASSVYSGNTIYF. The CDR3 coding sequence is TGTGCCAGCAGTGTTTACTCTGGAAACACCATATATTTT.

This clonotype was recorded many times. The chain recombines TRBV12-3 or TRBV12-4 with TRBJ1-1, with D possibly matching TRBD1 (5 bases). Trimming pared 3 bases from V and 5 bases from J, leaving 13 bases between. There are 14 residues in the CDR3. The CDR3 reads CASSLIGGRTEAFF. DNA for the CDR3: TGTGCCAGCAGTTTGATCGGGGGTCGGACTGAAGCTTTCTTT.

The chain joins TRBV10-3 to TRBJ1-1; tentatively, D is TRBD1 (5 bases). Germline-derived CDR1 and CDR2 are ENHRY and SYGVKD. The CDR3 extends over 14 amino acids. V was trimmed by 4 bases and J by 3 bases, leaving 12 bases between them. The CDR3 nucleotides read TGTGCCATCAGTGTACGGGGCGTGGACACTGAAGCTTTCTTT. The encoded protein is CAISVRGVDTEAFF.

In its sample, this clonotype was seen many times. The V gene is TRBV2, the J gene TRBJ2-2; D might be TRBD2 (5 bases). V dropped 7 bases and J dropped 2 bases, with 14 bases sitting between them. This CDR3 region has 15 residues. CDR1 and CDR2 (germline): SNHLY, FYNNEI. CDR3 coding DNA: TGTGCCAGCAAACTAGGGCAGATAAACACCGGGGAGCTGTTTTTT. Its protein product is CASKLGQINTGELFF.

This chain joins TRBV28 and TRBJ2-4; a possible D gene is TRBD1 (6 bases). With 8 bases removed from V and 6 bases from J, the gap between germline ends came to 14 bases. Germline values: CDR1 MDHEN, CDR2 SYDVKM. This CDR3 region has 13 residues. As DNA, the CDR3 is TGTGCCAGCGCTTCCCCGGACAGAAACATTCAGTACTTC. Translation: CASASPDRNIQYF.

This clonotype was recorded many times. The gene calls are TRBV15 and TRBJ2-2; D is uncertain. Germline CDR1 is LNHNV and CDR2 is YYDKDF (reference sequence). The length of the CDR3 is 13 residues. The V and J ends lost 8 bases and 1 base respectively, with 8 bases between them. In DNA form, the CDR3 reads TGTGCCACCGAGGAGTTGAACACCGGGGAGCTGTTTTTT. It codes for CATEELNTGELFF.

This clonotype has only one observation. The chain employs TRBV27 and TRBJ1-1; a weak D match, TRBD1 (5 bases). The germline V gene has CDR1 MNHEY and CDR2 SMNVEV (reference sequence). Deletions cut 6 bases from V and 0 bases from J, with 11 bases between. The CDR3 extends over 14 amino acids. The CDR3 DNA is TGTGCCAGCAGGGAGCAGGACATGAACACTGAAGCTTTCTTT. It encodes CASREQDMNTEAFF.

The chain's CDR3 is CASSSGEYNSPLHF. In DNA form, the CDR3 reads TGTGCCAGCAGCTCGGGGGAGTATAATTCACCCCTCCACTTT. The V gene is TRBV7-2, the J gene TRBJ1-6; tentative D call: TRBD1 (5 bases). The CDR3 is 14 amino acids. CDR1 and CDR2 (germline): SGHTA, FQGNSA. V lost 4 bases, J lost 4 bases, and 8 bases lay in between.

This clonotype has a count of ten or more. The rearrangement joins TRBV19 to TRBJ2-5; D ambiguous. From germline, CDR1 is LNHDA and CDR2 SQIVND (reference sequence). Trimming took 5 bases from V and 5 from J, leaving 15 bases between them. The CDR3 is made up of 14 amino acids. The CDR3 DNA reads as TGTGCCAGTAGTCCCTCACGTAAGAGCGAGACCCAGTACTTC. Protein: CASSPSRKSETQYF.

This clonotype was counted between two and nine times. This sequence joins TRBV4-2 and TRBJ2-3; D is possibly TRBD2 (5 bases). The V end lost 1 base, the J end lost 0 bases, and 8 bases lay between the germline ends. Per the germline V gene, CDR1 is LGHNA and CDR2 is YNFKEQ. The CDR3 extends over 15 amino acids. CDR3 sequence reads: CASSQAAVSTDTQYF. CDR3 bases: TGTGCCAGCAGCCAAGCAGCGGTTAGCACAGATACGCAGTATTTT.

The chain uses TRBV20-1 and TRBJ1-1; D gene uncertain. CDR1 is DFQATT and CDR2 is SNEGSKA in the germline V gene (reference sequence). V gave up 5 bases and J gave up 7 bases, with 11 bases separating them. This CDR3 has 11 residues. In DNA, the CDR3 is TGCAGTGCTCCCCCGGTCGATGAAGCTTTCTTT. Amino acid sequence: CSAPPVDEAFF.

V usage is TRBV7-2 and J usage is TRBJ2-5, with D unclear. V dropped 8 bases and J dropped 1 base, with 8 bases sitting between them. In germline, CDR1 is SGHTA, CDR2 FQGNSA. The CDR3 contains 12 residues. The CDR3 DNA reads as TGTGCCAGCCTGCGCGCCCAAGAGACCCAGTACTTC. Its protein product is CASLRAQETQYF.

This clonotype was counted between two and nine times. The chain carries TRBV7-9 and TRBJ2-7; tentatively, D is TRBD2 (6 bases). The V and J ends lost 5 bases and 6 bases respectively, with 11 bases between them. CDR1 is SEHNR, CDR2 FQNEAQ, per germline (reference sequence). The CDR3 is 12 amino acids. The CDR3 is CASSLGGSEQYF. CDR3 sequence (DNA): TGTGCCAGCAGCCTGGGGGGTTCCGAGCAGTACTTC.

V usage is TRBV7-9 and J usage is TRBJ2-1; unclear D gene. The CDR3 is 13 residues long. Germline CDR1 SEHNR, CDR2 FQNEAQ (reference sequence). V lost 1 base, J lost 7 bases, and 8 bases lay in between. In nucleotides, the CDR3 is TGTGCCAGCAGCTTAGGGCCACTAAATGAGCAGTTCTTC. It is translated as CASSLGPLNEQFF.

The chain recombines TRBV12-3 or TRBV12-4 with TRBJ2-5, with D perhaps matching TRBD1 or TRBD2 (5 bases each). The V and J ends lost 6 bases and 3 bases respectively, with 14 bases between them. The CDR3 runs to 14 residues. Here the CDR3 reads CASRIGWGKETQYF. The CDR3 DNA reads TGTGCCAGCAGAATCGGTTGGGGGAAAGAGACCCAGTACTTC.

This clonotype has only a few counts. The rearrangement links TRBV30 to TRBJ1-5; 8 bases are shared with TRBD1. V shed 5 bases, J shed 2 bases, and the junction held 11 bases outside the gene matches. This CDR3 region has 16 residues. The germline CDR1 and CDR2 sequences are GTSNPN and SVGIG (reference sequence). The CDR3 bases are TGTGCCTGGGGGGCAGGGGGCGGAGATGGCAATCAGCCCCAGCATTTT. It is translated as CAWGAGGGDGNQPQHF. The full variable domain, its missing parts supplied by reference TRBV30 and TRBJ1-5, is SQTIHQWPATLVQPVGSPLSLECTVEGTSNPNLYWYRQAAGRGLQLLFYSVGIGQISSEVPQNLSASRPQDRQFILSSKKLLLSDSGFYLCAWGAGGGDGNQPQHFGDGTRLSIL.

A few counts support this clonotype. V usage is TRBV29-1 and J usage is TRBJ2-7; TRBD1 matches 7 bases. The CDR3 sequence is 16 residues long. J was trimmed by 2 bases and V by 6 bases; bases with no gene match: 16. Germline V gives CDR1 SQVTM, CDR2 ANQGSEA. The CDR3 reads CSVIGTDASRAYEQYF. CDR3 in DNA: TGCAGCGTCATCGGGACAGACGCAAGTCGAGCCTACGAGCAGTACTTC.

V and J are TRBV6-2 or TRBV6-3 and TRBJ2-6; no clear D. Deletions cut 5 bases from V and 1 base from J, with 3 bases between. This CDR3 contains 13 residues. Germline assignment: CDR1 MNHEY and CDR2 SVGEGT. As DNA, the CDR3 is TGTGCCAGCAGTAATTCTGGGGCCAACGTCCTGACTTTC. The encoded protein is CASSNSGANVLTF.

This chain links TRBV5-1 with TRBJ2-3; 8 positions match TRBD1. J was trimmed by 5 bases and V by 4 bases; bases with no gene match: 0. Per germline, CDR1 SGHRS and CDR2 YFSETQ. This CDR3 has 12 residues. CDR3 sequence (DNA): TGCGCCAGCAGCGGACAGGGAGATACGCAGTATTTT. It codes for CASSGQGDTQYF.

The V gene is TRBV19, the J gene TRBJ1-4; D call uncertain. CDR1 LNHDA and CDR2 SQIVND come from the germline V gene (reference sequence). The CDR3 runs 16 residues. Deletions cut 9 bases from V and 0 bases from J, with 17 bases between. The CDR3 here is CASSRKLGATNEKLFF. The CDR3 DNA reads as TGTGCCAGCTCGAGAAAACTGGGCGCAACTAATGAAAAACTGTTTTTT.

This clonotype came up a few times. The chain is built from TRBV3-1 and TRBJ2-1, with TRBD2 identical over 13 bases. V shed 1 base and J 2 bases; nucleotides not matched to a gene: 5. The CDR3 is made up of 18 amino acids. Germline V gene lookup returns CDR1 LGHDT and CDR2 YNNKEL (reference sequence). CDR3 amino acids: CASSQVRLAGGPYNEQFF. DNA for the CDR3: TGTGCCAGCAGCCAAGTGCGACTAGCGGGGGGACCCTACAATGAGCAGTTCTTC.

CDR3 sequence reads: CASSQLTQGNTEAFF. Here the CDR3 DNA reads TGTGCCAGCAGCCAATTGACGCAGGGGAACACTGAAGCTTTCTTT. This sequence joins TRBV5-6 and TRBJ1-1, with a possible D match to TRBD1 (5 bases). This CDR3 contains 15 residues. Deletions cut 4 bases from V and 1 base from J, with 14 bases between. Germline V gene data show CDR1 as SGHDT and CDR2 as YYEEEE.